These T cell receptor beta chains were read from a single sample in a study of blood T cells in healthy people across ages. TCRdb called the 5' RACE reads again in MiXCR, with one record for every CDR3 protein. The sample includes approximately 2,000,000 distinct CDR3 sequences, around 40% of them seen just once. The specimen was blood. The source of these receptors is a human donor in good health. The CDR3 runs from the conserved cysteine through the conserved F or W. The order of the fields is clone size, V gene, J gene, D gene, CDR3 protein, CDR3 DNA. A D gene is named only where the DNA matches it firmly. Rows give clone size only sometimes, using once, few, many, or a class for an expanded clone.

clone_size: .
v_call: TRBV25-1
j_call: TRBJ1-6
d_call: .
cdr3_aa: CASSEFFPSEGGSPLHF
cdr3_nt: TGTGCCAGCAGTGAATTCTTCCCTTCGGAGGGTGGTTCACCCCTCCACTTT

clone_size: .
v_call: TRBV5-1
j_call: TRBJ2-4
d_call: TRBD2
cdr3_aa: CASSQTSGGAVGDIQYF
cdr3_nt: TGCGCCAGCAGCCAAACTAGCGGGGGGGCCGTAGGGGACATTCAGTACTTC

clone_size: .
v_call: TRBV12-3/TRBV12-4
j_call: TRBJ1-2
d_call: .
cdr3_aa: CASSYEQVWGYTF
cdr3_nt: TGTGCCAGCAGCTACGAACAGGTGTGGGGCTACACCTTC

clone_size: many
v_call: TRBV4-3
j_call: TRBJ2-5
d_call: .
cdr3_aa: CASSQVDSQETQYF
cdr3_nt: TGCGCCAGCAGCCAAGTCGATTCCCAAGAGACCCAGTACTTC

clone_size: .
v_call: TRBV15
j_call: TRBJ2-5
d_call: .
cdr3_aa: CATSRDPSYQETQYF
cdr3_nt: TGTGCCACCAGCAGAGATCCCAGCTACCAAGAGACCCAGTACTTC

clone_size: few
v_call: TRBV20-1
j_call: TRBJ2-1
d_call: .
cdr3_aa: CSASFNIDRSYNEQFF
cdr3_nt: TGCAGTGCTAGCTTCAATATCGACCGTTCCTACAATGAGCAGTTCTTC

clone_size: few
v_call: TRBV20-1
j_call: TRBJ2-5
d_call: TRBD1
cdr3_aa: CSASGQGTQETQYF
cdr3_nt: TGCAGTGCTTCGGGACAGGGGACACAAGAGACCCAGTACTTC

clone_size: few
v_call: TRBV7-3
j_call: TRBJ1-2
d_call: TRBD1
cdr3_aa: CASSPGGWGFGYTF
cdr3_nt: TGTGCCAGCAGCCCAGGGGGCTGGGGGTTCGGCTACACCTTC

clone_size: .
v_call: TRBV14
j_call: TRBJ1-5
d_call: .
cdr3_aa: CASSQVQESGRRGQPQHF
cdr3_nt: TGTGCCAGCAGCCAAGTACAGGAGTCAGGGAGAAGGGGTCAGCCCCAGCATTTT

clone_size: .
v_call: TRBV28
j_call: TRBJ2-3
d_call: .
cdr3_aa: CASRRRGRVRDTQYF
cdr3_nt: TGTGCCAGCAGGCGCAGGGGAAGGGTTAGAGATACGCAGTATTTT

clone_size: few
v_call: TRBV7-2
j_call: TRBJ2-5
d_call: TRBD2
cdr3_aa: CASSLGLANQETQYF
cdr3_nt: TGTGCCAGCAGCTTGGGACTAGCGAACCAAGAGACCCAGTACTTC

clone_size: few
v_call: TRBV28
j_call: TRBJ1-2
d_call: TRBD1
cdr3_aa: CAINSRDSRNYGYTF
cdr3_nt: TGTGCCATTAATTCAAGGGACAGCCGGAACTATGGCTACACCTTC

clone_size: .
v_call: TRBV20-1
j_call: TRBJ2-7
d_call: .
cdr3_aa: CSAKVGAYEQYF
cdr3_nt: TGCAGTGCTAAAGTCGGTGCCTACGAGCAGTACTTC

clone_size: .
v_call: TRBV10-2
j_call: TRBJ1-1
d_call: .
cdr3_aa: CASSESGETYEAFF
cdr3_nt: TGCGCCAGCAGTGAGTCTGGGGAGACCTATGAAGCTTTCTTT

clone_size: .
v_call: TRBV7-9
j_call: TRBJ1-1
d_call: .
cdr3_aa: CASSMGVPNEAFF
cdr3_nt: TGTGCCAGCAGCATGGGGGTACCGAATGAAGCTTTCTTT

clone_size: .
v_call: TRBV7-2
j_call: TRBJ1-5
d_call: .
cdr3_aa: CASSLVTNQPQHF
cdr3_nt: TGTGCCAGCAGCTTAGTGACCAATCAGCCCCAGCATTTT

clone_size: .
v_call: TRBV6-2/TRBV6-3
j_call: TRBJ1-2
d_call: .
cdr3_aa: CASRYAYNYGYTF
cdr3_nt: TGTGCCAGCAGGTACGCCTATAACTATGGCTACACCTTC

clone_size: .
v_call: TRBV6-6
j_call: TRBJ1-6
d_call: .
cdr3_aa: CASSYSTAGRNSPLHF
cdr3_nt: TGTGCCAGCAGTTACTCGACGGCGGGGCGTAATTCACCCCTCCACTTT

clone_size: .
v_call: TRBV4-2
j_call: TRBJ2-7
d_call: .
cdr3_aa: CASSQEGPTGGDYEQYF
cdr3_nt: TGTGCCAGCAGCCAAGAAGGTCCTACCGGGGGAGACTACGAGCAGTACTTC

clone_size: few
v_call: TRBV29-1
j_call: TRBJ2-7
d_call: .
cdr3_aa: CSASSGVSNEQYF
cdr3_nt: TGCAGCGCCAGTTCCGGGGTTTCTAACGAGCAGTACTTC

clone_size: few
v_call: TRBV10-3
j_call: TRBJ2-5
d_call: .
cdr3_aa: CAIRRGEDWEQYF
cdr3_nt: TGTGCCATCAGAAGGGGGGAGGACTGGGAGCAGTACTTC

clone_size: .
v_call: TRBV5-5
j_call: TRBJ1-4
d_call: TRBD1
cdr3_aa: CASRPSRTGGMELFF
cdr3_nt: TGTGCCAGCAGACCCTCTCGGACAGGGGGGATGGAACTGTTTTTT